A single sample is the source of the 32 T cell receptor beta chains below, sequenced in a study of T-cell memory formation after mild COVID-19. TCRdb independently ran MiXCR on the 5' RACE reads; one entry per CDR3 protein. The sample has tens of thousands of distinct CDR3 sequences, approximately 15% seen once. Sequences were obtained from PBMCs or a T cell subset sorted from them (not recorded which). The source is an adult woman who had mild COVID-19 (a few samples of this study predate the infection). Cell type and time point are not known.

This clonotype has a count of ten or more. CDR3 loop: CSVEDRDYGYTF. The CDR3 nucleotides read TGCAGCGTTGAGGACAGGGACTATGGCTACACCTTC. The chain has TRBV29-1 and TRBJ1-2; 8 bases line up with TRBD1. Per the germline V gene, CDR1 is SQVTM and CDR2 is ANQGSEA. The CDR3 spans 12 residues. V was clipped by 3 bases and J by 3 bases; unmatched bases: 0.

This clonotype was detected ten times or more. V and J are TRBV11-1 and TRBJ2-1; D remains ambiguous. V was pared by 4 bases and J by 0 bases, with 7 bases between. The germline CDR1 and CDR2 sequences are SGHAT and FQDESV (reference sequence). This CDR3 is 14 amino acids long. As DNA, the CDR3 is TGTGCCAGCAGCTCTGCGAGCTCCTACAATGAGCAGTTCTTC. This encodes CASSSASSYNEQFF. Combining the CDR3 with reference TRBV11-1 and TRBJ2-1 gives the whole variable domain EAEVAQSPRYKITEKSQAVAFWCDPISGHATLYWYRQILGQGPELLVQFQDESVVDDSQLPKDRFSAERLKGVDSTLKIQPAELGDSAMYLCASSSASSYNEQFFGPGTRLTVL.

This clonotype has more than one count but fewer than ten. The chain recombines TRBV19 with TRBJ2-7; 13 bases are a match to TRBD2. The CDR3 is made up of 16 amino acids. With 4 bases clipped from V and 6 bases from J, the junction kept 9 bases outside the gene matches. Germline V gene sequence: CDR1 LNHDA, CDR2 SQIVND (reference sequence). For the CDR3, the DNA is TGTGCCAGTAGTACCGGGACTAGCGGGAAAAGGATCGAGCAGTACTTC. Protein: CASSTGTSGKRIEQYF.

CDR3 sequence (DNA): TGCAGTGCTAGAGATGGACGGCAACAAGAGACCCAGTACTTC. Encoded protein: CSARDGRQQETQYF. The gene calls are TRBV20-1 and TRBJ2-5, with D unresolved. With 0 bases removed from V and 2 bases from J, the gap between germline ends came to 10 bases. This CDR3 is 14 amino acids long. CDR1 and CDR2 (germline): DFQATT, SNEGSKA (reference sequence).

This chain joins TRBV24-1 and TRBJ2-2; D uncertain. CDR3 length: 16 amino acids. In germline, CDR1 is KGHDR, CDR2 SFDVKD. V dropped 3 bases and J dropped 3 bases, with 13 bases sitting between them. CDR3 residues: CATSDGLLVDTGELFF. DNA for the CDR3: TGTGCCACCAGTGATGGGTTGCTCGTCGACACCGGGGAGCTGTTTTTT.

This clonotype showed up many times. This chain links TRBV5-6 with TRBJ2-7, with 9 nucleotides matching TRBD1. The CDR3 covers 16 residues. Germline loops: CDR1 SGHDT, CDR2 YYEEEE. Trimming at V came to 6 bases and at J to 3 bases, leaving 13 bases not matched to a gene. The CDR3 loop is CASTGARTGVFYEQYF. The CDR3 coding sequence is TGTGCCAGCACCGGGGCCCGGACAGGGGTGTTCTACGAGCAGTACTTC.

The CDR3 DNA reads TGCGCCAGCAGCCAAGTTCCAGTTACAGGCGGGGAGACCCAGTACTTC. It is translated as CASSQVPVTGGETQYF. This chain connects TRBV4-1 to TRBJ2-5, with D perhaps assigned TRBD1 or TRBD2 (5 bases each). Germline V lookup: CDR1 MGHRA, CDR2 YSYEKL. Trimming removed 1 base from V and 5 bases from J, with 17 bases in between. This CDR3 contains 16 residues.

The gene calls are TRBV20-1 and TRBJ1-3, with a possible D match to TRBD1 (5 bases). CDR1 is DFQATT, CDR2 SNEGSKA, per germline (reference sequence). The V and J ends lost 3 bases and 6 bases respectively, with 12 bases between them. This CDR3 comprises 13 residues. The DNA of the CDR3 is TGCAGTGCTAGTGACGGGGGGTCAAACACCATATATTTT. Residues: CSASDGGSNTIYF.

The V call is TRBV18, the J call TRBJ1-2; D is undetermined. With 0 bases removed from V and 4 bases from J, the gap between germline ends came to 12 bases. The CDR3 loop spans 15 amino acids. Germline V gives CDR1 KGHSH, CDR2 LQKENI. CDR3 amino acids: CASSPPSRTGYGYTF. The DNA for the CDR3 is TGTGCCAGCTCACCACCGTCCCGGACCGGCTATGGCTACACCTTC. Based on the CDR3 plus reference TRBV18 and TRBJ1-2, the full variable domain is NAGVMQNPRHLVRRRGQEARLRCSPMKGHSHVYWYRQLPEEGLKFMVYLQKENIIDESGMPKERFSAEFPKEGPSILRIQQVVRGDSAAYFCASSPPSRTGYGYTFGSGTRLTVV.

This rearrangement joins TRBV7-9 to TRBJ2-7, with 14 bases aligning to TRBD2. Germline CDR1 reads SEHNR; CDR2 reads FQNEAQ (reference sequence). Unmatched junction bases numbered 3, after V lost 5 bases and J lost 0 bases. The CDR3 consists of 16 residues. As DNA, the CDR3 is TGTGCCAGCAGCCCGGGACTAGCGGGGGTCTCCTACGAGCAGTACTTC. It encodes CASSPGLAGVSYEQYF.

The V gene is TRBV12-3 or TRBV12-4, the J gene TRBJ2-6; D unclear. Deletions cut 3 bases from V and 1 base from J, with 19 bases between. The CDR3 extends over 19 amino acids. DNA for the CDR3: TGTGCCAGCAGTTTGGCAGGACGGAAGGCGAAGTCTGGGGCCAACGTCCTGACTTTC. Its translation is CASSLAGRKAKSGANVLTF.

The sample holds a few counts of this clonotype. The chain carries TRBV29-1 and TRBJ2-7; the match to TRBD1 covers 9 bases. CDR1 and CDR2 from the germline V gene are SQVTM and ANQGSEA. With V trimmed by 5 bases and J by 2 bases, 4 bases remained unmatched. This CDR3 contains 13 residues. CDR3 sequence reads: CSVPGQGTYEQYF. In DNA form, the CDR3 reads TGCAGCGTTCCGGGACAGGGTACCTACGAGCAGTACTTC.

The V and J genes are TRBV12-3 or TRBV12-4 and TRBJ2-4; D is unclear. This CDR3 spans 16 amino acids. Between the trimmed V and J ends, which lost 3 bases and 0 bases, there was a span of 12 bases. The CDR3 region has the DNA TGTGCCAGCAGTTTCGGAGCGAACTCAGCCAAAAACATTCAGTACTTC. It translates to CASSFGANSAKNIQYF.

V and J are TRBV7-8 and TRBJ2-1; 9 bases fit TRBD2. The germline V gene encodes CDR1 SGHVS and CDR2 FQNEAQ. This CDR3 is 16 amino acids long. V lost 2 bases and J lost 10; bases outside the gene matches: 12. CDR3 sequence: CASSLSTHSGREEQFF. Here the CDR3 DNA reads TGTGCCAGCAGCTTAAGCACACATAGCGGGAGAGAGGAGCAGTTCTTC.

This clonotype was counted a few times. CDR3 coding DNA: TGTGCCAGCAGTTACTCGCAACGGCCTGGGGCAGGCGGGGAGCTGTTTTTT. Protein sequence: CASSYSQRPGAGGELFF. J is TRBJ2-2 and V is TRBV6-5, with a tentative D call TRBD1 (5 bases). This CDR3 has 17 amino acids. V was pared by 0 bases and J by 7 bases, with 18 bases between. The germline gives CDR1 MNHEY, CDR2 SVGAGI.

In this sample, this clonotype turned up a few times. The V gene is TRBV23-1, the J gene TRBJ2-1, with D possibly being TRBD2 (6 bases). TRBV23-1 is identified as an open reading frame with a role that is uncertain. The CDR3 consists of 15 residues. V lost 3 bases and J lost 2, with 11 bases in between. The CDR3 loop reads CASSHRPGAYNEQFF. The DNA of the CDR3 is TGCGCCAGCAGTCACCGGCCGGGGGCCTACAATGAGCAGTTCTTC.

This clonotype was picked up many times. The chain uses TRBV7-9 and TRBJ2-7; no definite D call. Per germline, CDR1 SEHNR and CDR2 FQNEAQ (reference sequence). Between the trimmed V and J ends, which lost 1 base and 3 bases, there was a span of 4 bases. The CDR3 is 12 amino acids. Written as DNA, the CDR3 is TGTGCCAGCAGCTTAGGCCGCTACGAGCAGTACTTC. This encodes CASSLGRYEQYF.

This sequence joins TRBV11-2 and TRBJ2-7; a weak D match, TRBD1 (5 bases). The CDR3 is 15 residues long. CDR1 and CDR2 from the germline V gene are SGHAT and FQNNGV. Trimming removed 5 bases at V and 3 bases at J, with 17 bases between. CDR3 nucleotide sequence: TGTGCCAGCAGCCCCGCCGGGCAGGGCGGCTACGAGCAGTACTTC. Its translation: CASSPAGQGGYEQYF.

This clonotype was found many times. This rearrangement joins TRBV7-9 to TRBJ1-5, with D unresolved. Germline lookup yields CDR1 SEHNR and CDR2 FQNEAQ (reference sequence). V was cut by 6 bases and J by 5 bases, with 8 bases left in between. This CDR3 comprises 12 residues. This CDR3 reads CASSVSDQPQHF. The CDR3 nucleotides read TGTGCCAGCAGTGTAAGTGATCAGCCCCAGCATTTT. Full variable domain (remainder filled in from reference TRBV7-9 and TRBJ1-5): DTGVSQNPRHKITKRGQNVTFRCDPISEHNRLYWYRQTLGQGPEFLTYFQNEAQLEKSRLLSDRFSAERPKGSFSTLEIQRTEQGDSAMYLCASSVSDQPQHFGDGTRLSIL.

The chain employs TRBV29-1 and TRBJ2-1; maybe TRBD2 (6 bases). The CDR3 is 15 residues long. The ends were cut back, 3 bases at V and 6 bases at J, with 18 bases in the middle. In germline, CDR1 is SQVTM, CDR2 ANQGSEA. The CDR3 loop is CSVEGTLFEANEQFF. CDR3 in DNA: TGCAGCGTTGAGGGGACTCTCTTCGAGGCCAATGAGCAGTTCTTC.

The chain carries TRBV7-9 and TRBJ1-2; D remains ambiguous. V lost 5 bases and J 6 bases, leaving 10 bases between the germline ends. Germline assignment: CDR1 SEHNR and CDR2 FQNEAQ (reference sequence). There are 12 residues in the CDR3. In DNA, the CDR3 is TGTGCCAGCAGCAAGGACGGAAATGGCTACACCTTC. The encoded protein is CASSKDGNGYTF.

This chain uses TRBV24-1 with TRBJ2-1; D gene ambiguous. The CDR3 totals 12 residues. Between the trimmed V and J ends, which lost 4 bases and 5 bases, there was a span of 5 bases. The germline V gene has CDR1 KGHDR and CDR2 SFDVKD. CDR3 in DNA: TGTGCCACCAGTGACTCAAACAATGAGCAGTTCTTC. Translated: CATSDSNNEQFF.

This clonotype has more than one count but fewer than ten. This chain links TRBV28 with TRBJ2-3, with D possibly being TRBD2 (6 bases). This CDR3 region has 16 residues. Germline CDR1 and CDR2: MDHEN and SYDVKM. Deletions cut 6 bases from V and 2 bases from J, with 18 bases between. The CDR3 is CASSVAPWGDTDTQYF. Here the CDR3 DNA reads TGTGCCAGCAGCGTTGCCCCTTGGGGGGACACAGATACGCAGTATTTT.

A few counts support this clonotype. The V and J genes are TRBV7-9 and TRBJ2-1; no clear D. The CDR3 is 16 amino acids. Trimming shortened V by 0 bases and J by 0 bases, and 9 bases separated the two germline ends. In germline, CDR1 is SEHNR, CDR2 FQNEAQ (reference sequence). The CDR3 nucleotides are TGTGCCAGCAGCTTAGCGCGACATGGCTCCTACAATGAGCAGTTCTTC. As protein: CASSLARHGSYNEQFF.

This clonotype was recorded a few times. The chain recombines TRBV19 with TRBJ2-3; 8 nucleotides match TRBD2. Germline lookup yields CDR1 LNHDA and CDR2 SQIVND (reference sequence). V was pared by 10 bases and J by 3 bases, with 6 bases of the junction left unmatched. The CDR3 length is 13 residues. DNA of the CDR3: TGTGCCACAGGGACTAGTAGTACAGATACGCAGTATTTT. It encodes CATGTSSTDTQYF.

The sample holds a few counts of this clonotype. The CDR3, as DNA: TGTGCCAGCAGCTTGGCGGCTTCCCCCCTGAATGAGCAGTTCTTC. It translates to CASSLAASPLNEQFF. V gene TRBV11-2 combines with J gene TRBJ2-1, with D unresolved. V dropped 3 bases and J dropped 7 bases, with 16 bases sitting between them. The CDR3 is 15 residues long. The germline V gene encodes CDR1 SGHAT and CDR2 FQNNGV.

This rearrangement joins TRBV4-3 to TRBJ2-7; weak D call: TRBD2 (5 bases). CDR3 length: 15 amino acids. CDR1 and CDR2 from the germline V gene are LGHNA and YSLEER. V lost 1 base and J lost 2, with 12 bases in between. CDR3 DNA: TGCGCCAGCAGCCAAGTTCGAGGGAGCACCTACGAGCAGTACTTC. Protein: CASSQVRGSTYEQYF.

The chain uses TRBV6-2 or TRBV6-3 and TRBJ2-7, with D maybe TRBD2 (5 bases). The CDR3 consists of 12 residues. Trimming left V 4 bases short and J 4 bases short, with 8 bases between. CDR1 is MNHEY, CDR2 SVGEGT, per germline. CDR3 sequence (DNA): TGTGCCAGCAGTTTGACTACTTACGAGCAGTACTTC. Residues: CASSLTTYEQYF.

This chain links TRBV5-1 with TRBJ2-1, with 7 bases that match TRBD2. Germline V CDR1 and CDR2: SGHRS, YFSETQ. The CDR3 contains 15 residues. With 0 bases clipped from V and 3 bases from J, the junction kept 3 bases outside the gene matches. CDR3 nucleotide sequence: TGCGCCAGCAGCTTGGGACTAGCCCTCTACAATGAGCAGTTCTTC. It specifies CASSLGLALYNEQFF.

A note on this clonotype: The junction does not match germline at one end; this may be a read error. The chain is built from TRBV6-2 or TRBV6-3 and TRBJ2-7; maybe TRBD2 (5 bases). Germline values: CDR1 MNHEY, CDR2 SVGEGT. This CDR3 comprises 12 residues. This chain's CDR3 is CASRVGEGHWDF. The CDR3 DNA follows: TGTGCCAGCAGGGTCGGCGAGGGTCACTGGGACTTC.

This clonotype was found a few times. For the CDR3, the DNA is TGCGCCAGCAGCCAAGATCGCTTCTACGAGCAGTACTTC. Protein: CASSQDRFYEQYF. The chain uses TRBV4-3 and TRBJ2-7; D remains ambiguous. The V and J ends lost 0 bases and 3 bases respectively, with 6 bases between them. In germline, CDR1 is LGHNA, CDR2 YSLEER. The CDR3 sequence is 13 residues long.

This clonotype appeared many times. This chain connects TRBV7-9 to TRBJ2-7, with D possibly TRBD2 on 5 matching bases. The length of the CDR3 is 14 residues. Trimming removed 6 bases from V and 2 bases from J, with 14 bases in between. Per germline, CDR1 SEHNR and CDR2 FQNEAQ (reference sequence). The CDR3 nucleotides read TGTGCCAGCAGACCTAACCCCGGGACCTACGAGCAGTACTTC. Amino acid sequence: CASRPNPGTYEQYF.